This passage covers 32 T cell receptor beta chains from one sample sequenced in a study of T cells in Graves' hyperthyroidism and ophthalmopathy. From RNA transcripts, TCR beta CDR3 regions were amplified. HTBI primers were used for first-round RT-PCR of the TCR CDR3. TCRdb reprocessed the multiplex PCR reads via MiXCR and lists one record per CDR3 protein. The table records over 350,000 distinct CDR3 sequences, about 15% of them present only once. The sequencing input was blood. These receptors all come from a man aged 18 to 29 with Graves' ophthalmopathy.

Ten or more counts support this clonotype. The V gene is TRBV11-3, the J gene TRBJ2-5; 9 nucleotides match TRBD2. In germline, CDR1 is SGHNT, CDR2 YENEEA. The CDR3 runs 15 residues. The V and J ends lost 5 bases and 4 bases, in that order; junction bases with no gene match: 8. The CDR3 DNA follows: TGTGCCAGCAGCCCCCTGGGAGCGGGAGGAGAGACCCAGTACTTC. It codes for CASSPLGAGGETQYF.

Many counts were recorded for this clonotype. This rearrangement joins TRBV5-1 to TRBJ2-7, with 8 nucleotides matching TRBD2. Germline V gene sequence: CDR1 SGHRS, CDR2 YFSETQ. The trim removed 3 bases at V and 1 base at J, leaving 9 bases unmatched. The CDR3 extends over 16 amino acids. As DNA, the CDR3 is TGCGCCAGCAGCTCCAGTTGGGCTAGCGGGTCCTACGAGCAGTACTTC. Protein sequence: CASSSSWASGSYEQYF.

This clonotype has a count of ten or more. The chain has TRBV24-1 and TRBJ2-5; tentative D call: TRBD1 (5 bases). Germline CDR1 is KGHDR and CDR2 is SFDVKD. The V end lost 3 bases, the J end lost 3 bases, and 19 bases lay between the germline ends. CDR3 length: 17 residues. In DNA, the CDR3 is TGTGCCACCAGTGATCCCCGGTCCCAGGGTAAGGAAGAGACCCAGTACTTC. Translated: CATSDPRSQGKEETQYF.

This clonotype was detected ten times or more. The chain couples TRBV30 to TRBJ1-5, with D hard to call. Trimming removed 0 bases from V and 10 bases from J, with 10 bases in between. The length of the CDR3 is 12 residues. Per germline, CDR1 GTSNPN and CDR2 SVGIG (reference sequence). CDR3 loop: CAWSVRGLPQHF. CDR3 sequence (DNA): TGTGCCTGGAGTGTACGGGGATTACCCCAGCATTTT.

This clonotype has more than one count but fewer than ten. CDR3 DNA: TGCAGCACAAGAACCGGGACAGGGGGCCTCTATGAGCAGTTCTTC. It yields the protein CSTRTGTGGLYEQFF. J is TRBJ2-1 and V is TRBV20-1, with 12 bases that match TRBD1. This CDR3 contains 15 residues. CDR1 and CDR2 (germline): DFQATT, SNEGSKA (reference sequence).

V usage is TRBV2 and J usage is TRBJ2-2, with no clear D. Germline V gives CDR1 SNHLY, CDR2 FYNNEI. This CDR3 comprises 13 residues. Trimming left V 7 bases short and J 2 bases short, with 8 bases between. The CDR3 sequence: CASTVYNTGELFF. DNA for the CDR3: TGTGCCAGCACTGTCTATAACACCGGGGAGCTGTTTTTT.

This clonotype has a handful of counts. V gene TRBV19 combines with J gene TRBJ2-3; D unclear. The V and J ends lost 5 bases and 11 bases respectively, with 20 bases between them. This CDR3 spans 14 amino acids. Germline CDR1 reads LNHDA; CDR2 reads SQIVND (reference sequence). CDR3 sequence: CASSDPRLGSMQYF. In DNA, the CDR3 is TGTGCCAGTAGTGACCCGAGGTTGGGCAGTATGCAGTATTTT.

This clonotype was observed a handful of times. The J gene is TRBJ2-7, the V gene TRBV20-1; maybe TRBD2 (6 bases). Germline V gives CDR1 DFQATT, CDR2 SNEGSKA (reference sequence). Trimming removed 4 bases at V and 3 bases at J, with 13 bases between. This CDR3 has 13 amino acids. CDR3 residues: CSANGRGDYEQYF. For the CDR3, the DNA is TGCAGTGCTAACGGGAGAGGGGACTACGAGCAGTACTTC.

This clonotype was seen at least ten times. CDR3 sequence: CASLTEMGGISSSYEQYF. The CDR3 region has the DNA TGTGCCAGCCTTACCGAGATGGGCGGGATTAGTAGCTCCTACGAGCAGTACTTC. V usage is TRBV27 and J usage is TRBJ2-7; D perhaps matches TRBD2 (6 bases). This CDR3 spans 18 amino acids. V was shortened by 8 bases and J by 0 bases, with 26 bases between the two germline ends. The germline CDR1 and CDR2 sequences are MNHEY and SMNVEV (reference sequence).

This clonotype was observed at least ten times. The V and J genes are TRBV10-3 and TRBJ1-1; no clear D. V lost 0 bases, J lost 4 bases, and 6 bases lay in between. This CDR3 comprises 13 residues. Germline V CDR1 and CDR2: ENHRY, SYGVKD. Here the CDR3 reads CAISESRATEAFF. In nucleotides, the CDR3 is TGTGCCATCAGTGAGTCCCGGGCCACTGAAGCTTTCTTT.

This clonotype was seen more than once but under ten times. J is TRBJ2-5 and V is TRBV5-1; TRBD1 agrees at 7 bases. The length of the CDR3 is 16 residues. Trimming cost V 4 bases and J 1 base; bases outside gene matches: 10. The germline V gene encodes CDR1 SGHRS and CDR2 YFSETQ. CDR3 DNA: TGCGCCAGCAGCGGTAGGGGAGACAGGGCCCAAGAGACCCAGTACTTC. It yields the protein CASSGRGDRAQETQYF.

The chain uses TRBV24-1 and TRBJ2-2; D not certain. The CDR3 extends over 15 amino acids. Looked up from germline, CDR1 is KGHDR and CDR2 is SFDVKD. Trimming stripped 4 bases from V and 1 base from J, with 9 bases between. The CDR3 here is CATSEGTRNTGELFF. CDR3 sequence (DNA): TGTGCCACCAGTGAGGGTACCCGGAACACCGGGGAGCTGTTTTTT.

This clonotype was recorded many times. The chain combines TRBV3-1 with TRBJ2-7; TRBD2 is a possible D gene (6 bases). Trimming took off 8 bases at V and 7 bases at J, with 18 bases between the two ends. CDR3 length equals 13 residues. Germline V gives CDR1 LGHDT, CDR2 YNNKEL (reference sequence). The CDR3 protein is CASHGSLGGEQYF. DNA of the CDR3: TGTGCCAGCCATGGTTCTCTCGGGGGAGAGCAGTACTTC.

Ten or more counts support this clonotype. The CDR3 reads CASSELQGLRYAFF. The CDR3 DNA sequence: TGTGCCAGCAGTGAATTGCAGGGCCTACGTTACGCTTTCTTT. V gene TRBV6-1 combines with J gene TRBJ1-1; possible D gene TRBD1, 5 bases. V was trimmed by 2 bases and J by 11 bases, leaving 18 bases between them. Looked up from germline, CDR1 is MNHNS and CDR2 is SASEGT. This CDR3 comprises 14 residues.

This clonotype showed up just a few times. V gene TRBV2 combines with J gene TRBJ2-1; 14 bases agree with TRBD2. The CDR3 sequence is 19 residues long. In germline, CDR1 is SNHLY, CDR2 FYNNEI. V was clipped by 8 bases and J by 7 bases; unmatched bases: 19. CDR3 sequence reads: CASSFPRGTSGGPLNEQFF. The CDR3, as DNA: TGTGCCAGCTCCTTTCCAAGGGGGACTAGCGGGGGCCCCCTGAATGAGCAGTTCTTC.

This clonotype was detected ten times or more. V gene TRBV20-1 combines with J gene TRBJ2-5; D ambiguous. The CDR3 has 12 amino acids. The germline CDR1 and CDR2 sequences are DFQATT and SNEGSKA (reference sequence). V lost 3 bases to trimming and J lost 5 bases, with 10 bases between them. CDR3 sequence (DNA): TGCAGTGCTAGCAAAGGTGACGAGACCCAGTACTTC. It yields the protein CSASKGDETQYF.

This clonotype showed up many times. The rearrangement links TRBV7-2 to TRBJ2-7; no firm D call. There are 11 residues in the CDR3. The germline V and J ends were trimmed by 5 bases and 7 bases, with 9 bases remaining between them. Germline V gene lookup returns CDR1 SGHTA and CDR2 FQGNSA. The CDR3 here is CASSRSEEQYF. The CDR3 DNA sequence: TGTGCCAGCAGCCGCAGTGAGGAGCAGTACTTC.

The table lists this clonotype with many counts. The chain joins TRBV3-1 to TRBJ1-2, with 8 bases fitting TRBD1. V shed 10 bases, J shed 4 bases, and the junction held 8 bases outside the gene matches. Germline loops: CDR1 LGHDT, CDR2 YNNKEL (reference sequence). The CDR3 spans 13 residues. CDR3: CATAGQGGYGYTF. The CDR3 DNA reads TGTGCCACCGCCGGACAGGGCGGCTATGGCTACACCTTC.

This clonotype was counted many times. This chain joins TRBV4-1 and TRBJ1-2; tentative D call: TRBD1 (6 bases). CDR3 length: 15 residues. The V gene's germline CDR1 is MGHRA and CDR2 YSYEKL. Trimming took off 1 base at V and 2 bases at J, with 11 bases between the two ends. The CDR3 reads CASSQVAGANYGYTF. The CDR3 DNA sequence: TGCGCCAGCAGCCAAGTGGCAGGGGCCAACTATGGCTACACCTTC.

This clonotype was picked up many times. This sequence joins TRBV7-2 and TRBJ1-1, with 8 bases lining up with TRBD1. There are 13 residues in the CDR3. Germline CDR1 reads SGHTA; CDR2 reads FQGNSA. The junction had 4 bases not matched to a gene; V was cut back by 6 bases and J by 4 bases. This CDR3 is CASRLTGGTEAFF. Here the CDR3 DNA reads TGTGCCAGCAGACTCACAGGGGGCACTGAAGCTTTCTTT.

This sequence joins TRBV6-5 and TRBJ1-4; tentatively, D is TRBD1 (5 bases). Per germline, CDR1 MNHEY and CDR2 SVGAGI. V gave up 0 bases and J gave up 6 bases, with 14 bases separating them. The CDR3 consists of 16 residues. CDR3 protein: CASSYSTAGGYEKLFF. As DNA, the CDR3 is TGTGCCAGCAGTTACTCGACGGCCGGGGGATATGAAAAACTGTTTTTT.

This clonotype has more than one count but fewer than ten. The genes are TRBV19 and TRBJ1-5, with D possibly matching TRBD1 (6 bases). V lost 5 bases to trimming and J lost 11 bases, with 19 bases between them. The CDR3 loop spans 14 amino acids. Germline V gene data show CDR1 as LNHDA and CDR2 as SQIVND (reference sequence). The CDR3 sequence: CASSFRTELVTQHF. CDR3 DNA: TGTGCCAGTAGTTTCCGGACAGAGCTGGTGACCCAGCATTTT.

This clonotype was detected ten times or more. CDR3 DNA: TGTGCCAGCAGTTACTCGATTAACTCGGGTGAAGCTTTCTTT. It is translated as CASSYSINSGEAFF. J is TRBJ1-1 and V is TRBV6-5; unclear D gene. Germline CDR1 and CDR2: MNHEY and SVGAGI. This CDR3 has 14 amino acids. V was pared by 0 bases and J by 7 bases, with 12 bases between.

The rearrangement joins TRBV5-4 to TRBJ2-7; 8 bases are a match to TRBD1. The CDR3 runs to 15 residues. Unmatched junction bases numbered 8, after V lost 4 bases and J lost 2 bases. Germline-derived CDR1 and CDR2 are SGHNT and YYREEE (reference sequence). The CDR3 DNA is TGTGCCAGCAGCGCAGGGGGCGTAAGTCCCTACGAGCAGTACTTC. Amino acids: CASSAGGVSPYEQYF.

This clonotype has ten or more counts. The chain carries TRBV12-3 or TRBV12-4 and TRBJ1-6; TRBD1 is a possible D gene (5 bases). V lost 5 bases and J 3 bases, leaving 20 bases between the germline ends. The CDR3 is 18 residues long. The CDR3 reads CASSALSGTDVYNSPLHF. For the CDR3, the DNA is TGTGCCAGCAGTGCGTTATCGGGGACGGACGTCTATAATTCACCCCTCCACTTT.

Many counts were recorded for this clonotype. The V and J genes are TRBV2 and TRBJ2-7; no definite D call. The V end lost 4 bases, the J end lost 6 bases, and 16 bases lay between the germline ends. CDR1 SNHLY and CDR2 FYNNEI come from the germline V gene. CDR3 length equals 14 residues. The CDR3 loop reads CASSVRVGPGEQYF. CDR3 nucleotide sequence: TGTGCCAGCAGTGTAAGGGTGGGCCCGGGCGAGCAGTACTTC.

This clonotype was counted ten times or more. The chain links TRBV2 to TRBJ2-1; 13 positions agree with TRBD2. Germline-derived CDR1 and CDR2 are SNHLY and FYNNEI. The CDR3 is 21 residues long. The V segment lost 10 bases and the J segment 1 base; nucleotides outside the gene matches: 22. The CDR3 spells CAILAGSKGTSGVFSYNEQFF. The CDR3 region has the DNA TGTGCCATACTGGCAGGCTCAAAGGGGACTAGCGGGGTTTTTTCCTACAATGAGCAGTTCTTC.

With regard to this clonotype: A clone one base away is much larger, so this may be a read error. The rearrangement joins TRBV30 to TRBJ2-7; 12 nucleotides agree with TRBD1. The CDR3 totals 12 residues. Per the germline V gene, CDR1 is GTSNPN and CDR2 is SVGIG (reference sequence). The junction had 2 bases not matched to a gene; V was cut back by 8 bases and J by 3 bases. The CDR3 DNA follows: TGTGCCGGGACAGGGGGCGGCTACGAGCAGTACTTC. Its protein product is CAGTGGGYEQYF.

Only a few counts were recorded for this clonotype. The chain uses TRBV2 and TRBJ1-1; D is perhaps TRBD1 (6 bases). CDR3 length equals 15 residues. Trimming took 7 bases from V and 1 from J, leaving 16 bases between them. The V gene's germline CDR1 is SNHLY and CDR2 FYNNEI. CDR3 residues: CASTSGGGQNTEAFF. The CDR3 coding sequence is TGTGCCAGCACTTCAGGAGGGGGACAGAACACTGAAGCTTTCTTT.

In its sample, this clonotype was seen many times. V and J are TRBV2 and TRBJ1-5; 8 positions agree with TRBD1. The V gene end was trimmed by 3 bases and the J gene end by 5 bases; junction bases not matched to a gene: 12. Germline V gene lookup returns CDR1 SNHLY and CDR2 FYNNEI. The CDR3 covers 17 residues. The CDR3 loop reads CASSEEGGRGRDQPQHF. The CDR3, as DNA: TGTGCCAGCAGTGAGGAGGGCGGCAGGGGGCGCGATCAGCCCCAGCATTTT. Full variable domain (missing parts from reference TRBV2 and TRBJ1-5): EPEVTQTPSHQVTQMGQEVILRCVPISNHLYFYWYRQILGQKVEFLVSFYNNEISEKSEIFDDQFSVERPDGSNFTLKIRSTKLEDSAMYFCASSEEGGRGRDQPQHFGDGTRLSIL.

V is TRBV6-1 and J is TRBJ2-1, with TRBD2 as a possible D gene (5 bases). Looked up from germline, CDR1 is MNHNS and CDR2 is SASEGT. The V gene lost 5 bases and the J gene lost 0 bases, with 17 bases spanning the gap. This CDR3 spans 17 amino acids. This chain's CDR3 is CASSTDFPMSSYNEQFF. CDR3 nucleotides: TGTGCCAGCAGTACGGACTTCCCGATGAGCTCCTACAATGAGCAGTTCTTC.

Many counts were recorded for this clonotype. CDR3 loop: CASDLGGGSYNEQFF. The CDR3 DNA reads TGTGCCAGCGACTTAGGAGGGGGCTCCTACAATGAGCAGTTCTTC. This chain uses TRBV6-2 or TRBV6-3 with TRBJ2-1; perhaps D is TRBD1 or TRBD2 (6 bases each). Germline values: CDR1 MNHEY, CDR2 SVGEGT. This CDR3 is built from 15 residues. V lost 8 bases to trimming and J lost 0 bases, with 14 bases between them.